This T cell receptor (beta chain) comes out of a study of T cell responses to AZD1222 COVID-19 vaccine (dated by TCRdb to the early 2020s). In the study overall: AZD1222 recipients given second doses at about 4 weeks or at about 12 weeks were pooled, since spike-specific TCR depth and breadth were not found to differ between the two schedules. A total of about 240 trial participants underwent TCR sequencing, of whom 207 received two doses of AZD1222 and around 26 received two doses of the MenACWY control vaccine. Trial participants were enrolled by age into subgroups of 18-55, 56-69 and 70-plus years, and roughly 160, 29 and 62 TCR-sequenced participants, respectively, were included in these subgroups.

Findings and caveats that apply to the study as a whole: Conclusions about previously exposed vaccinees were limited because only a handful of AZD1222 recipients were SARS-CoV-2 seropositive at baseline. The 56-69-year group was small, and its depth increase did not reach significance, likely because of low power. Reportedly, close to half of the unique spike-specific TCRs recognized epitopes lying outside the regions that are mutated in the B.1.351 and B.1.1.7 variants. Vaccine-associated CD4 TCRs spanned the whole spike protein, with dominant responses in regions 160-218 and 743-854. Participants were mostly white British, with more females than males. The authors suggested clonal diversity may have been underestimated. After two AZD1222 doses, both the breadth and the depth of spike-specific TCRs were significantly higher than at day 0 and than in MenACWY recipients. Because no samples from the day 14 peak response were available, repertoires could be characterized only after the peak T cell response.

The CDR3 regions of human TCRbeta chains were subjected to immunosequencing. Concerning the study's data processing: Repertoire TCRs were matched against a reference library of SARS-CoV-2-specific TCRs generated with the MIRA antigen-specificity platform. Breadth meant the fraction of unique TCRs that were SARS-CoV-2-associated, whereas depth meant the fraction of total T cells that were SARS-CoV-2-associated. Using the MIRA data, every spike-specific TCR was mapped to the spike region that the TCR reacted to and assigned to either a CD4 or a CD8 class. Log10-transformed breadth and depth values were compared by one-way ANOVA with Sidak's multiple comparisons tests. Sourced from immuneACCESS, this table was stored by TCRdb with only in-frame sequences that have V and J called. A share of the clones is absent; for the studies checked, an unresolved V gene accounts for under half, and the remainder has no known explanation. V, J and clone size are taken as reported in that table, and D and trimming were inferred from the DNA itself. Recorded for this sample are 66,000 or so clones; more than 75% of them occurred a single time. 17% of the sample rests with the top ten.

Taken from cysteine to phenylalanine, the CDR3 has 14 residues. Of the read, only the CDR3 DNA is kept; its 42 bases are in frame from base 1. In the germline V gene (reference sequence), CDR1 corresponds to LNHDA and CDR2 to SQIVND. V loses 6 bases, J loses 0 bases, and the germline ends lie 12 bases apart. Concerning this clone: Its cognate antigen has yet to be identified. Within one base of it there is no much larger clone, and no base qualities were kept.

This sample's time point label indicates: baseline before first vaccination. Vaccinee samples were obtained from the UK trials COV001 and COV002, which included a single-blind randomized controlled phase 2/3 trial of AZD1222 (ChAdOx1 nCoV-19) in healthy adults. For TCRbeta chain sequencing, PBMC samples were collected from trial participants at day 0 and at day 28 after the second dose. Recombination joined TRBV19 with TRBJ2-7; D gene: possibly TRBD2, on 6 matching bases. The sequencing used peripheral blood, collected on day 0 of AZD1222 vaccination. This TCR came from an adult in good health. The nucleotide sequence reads TGTGCCAGTAGCCTACTAGCCGACTCCTACGAGCAGTACTTC. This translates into CASSLLADSYEQYF. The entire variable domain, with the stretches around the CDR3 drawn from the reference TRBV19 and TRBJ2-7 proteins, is DGGITQSPKYLFRKEGQNVTLSCEQNLNHDAMYWYRQDPGQGLRLIYYSQIVNDFQKGDIAEGYSVSREKKESFPLTVTSAQKNPTAFYLCASSLLADSYEQYFGPGTRLTVT.